The sequence of this TCR beta chain was determined in a study of OX40 agonist ivuxolimab in advanced cancers. Concerning the study at large: The costimulatory receptor OX40 (CD134) was targeted by ivuxolimab, a fully human IgG2 agonistic monoclonal antibody. The paper describes the monotherapy dose-escalation part (N of about 52 patients) of the phase I trial of ivuxolimab. Of the roughly 51 patients in dose escalation, about 20 had hepatocellular carcinoma, about 15 had melanoma, 9 had renal cell carcinoma and 9 had head and neck cancer. Intravenous ivuxolimab was administered to patients every 2 weeks at six dose levels: 0.01, 0.1, 0.3, 1.5, 3 and 10 mg/kg. Peripheral TCRbeta sequencing was intended to test whether TCR sequence diversity was altered and clonal T-cell expansion was caused by ivuxolimab. In the dose-escalation cohort, approximately 82% of patients were male, and the mean age was roughly 60 years with a range of roughly 23 to 79. Prior anti-PD-1, anti-PD-L1 or anti-CTLA-4 therapy was permitted, and 35% to 40% of dose-escalation patients had received checkpoint inhibitors. Partial responses occurred in three dose-escalation patients, of whom one had hepatocellular carcinoma and two had cutaneous melanoma.

V and J are trimmed by 5 bases and 10 bases, and the gene matches miss 4 bases of the junction. The CDR3 spans 11 residues, from the cysteine through the phenylalanine. Here the CDR3 DNA is all that survives: 33 bases in frame from base 1. CDR1 is given as KGHSH and CDR2 as LQKENI, both from the germline V gene. Study-wide conclusions, independent of this receptor: The antigen specificity of the clonally expanded peripheral T cells was not determined. At doses of 0.1 to 3.0 mg/kg, clonal expansion of both CD4+ and CD8+ blood T cells was observed from baseline to week 6. After ivuxolimab, expanded clones were on average more numerous among CD8+ T cells than among CD4+ T cells. Low levels of normalized T-cell clonal expansion were also seen in some patients who did not respond. In partial responders in the 0.1-3.0 mg/kg groups, normalized peripheral clonal expansion was found to be among the lowest, especially among CD8+ T cells.

The trial excluded patients who had a history of autoimmune disease or were on systemic immunosuppression. In every dose cohort, peripheral blood was drawn for TCR sequencing at baseline, cycle 4 day 1, and cycle 7 day 1. Samples were obtained from an open-label, multicenter, first-in-human phase I dose-escalation trial of ivuxolimab. Adults with locally advanced or metastatic melanoma, renal cell carcinoma, hepatocellular carcinoma or head and neck squamous cell carcinoma were enrolled in the trial. Before TCR sequencing, CD4+ T cells and CD8+ T cells from peripheral blood were sorted into separate populations. Genomic DNA was isolated from the sorted cells so that the TCRbeta CDR3 region could be sequenced. The immunoSEQ Assay was used to sequence the TCRbeta CDR3 regions. TCRdb holds this immuneACCESS table with in-frame rearrangements only. Some clones are missing; in checked studies, unresolved V genes explain under half, and the rest has no known cause. The sample profile shows about 71,000 clones; 94% of them were found once. Approximately 15% of the sample is held by the ten biggest clonotypes.

Notes on this clone: It lacks a known antigen. It has no much larger one-base neighbor in the sample; base qualities were not kept.

The receptor chain draws on TRBV18 and TRBJ2-7, and 8 bases in between align with TRBD1. The TCR sequence derives from an adult with an advanced solid tumor such as melanoma, head and neck, liver or kidney cancer. The sequencing here drew on CD4+ or CD8+ T cells sorted from blood, taken in a trial of the OX40 agonist ivuxolimab. The sequenced DNA is TGTGCCAGCTCAGAGACAGGGGAACAGTACTTC. This gives the protein CASSETGEQYF.